The 2 T cell receptor beta chains below all came from one sample that was sequenced in a study of T and B cells in COVID-19 patients (dated by TCRdb to the early 2020s). TRB repertoires were amplified using roughly 230-550 ng of genomic DNA isolated from blood. The instrument was an Illumina MiSeq. TRB rearrangements were amplified by multiplex PCR with BIOMED2 TRB-A/B primer pools. Through fastp at Q25 and MiXCR, TCRdb rebuilt clones from the public reads, retaining in-frame beta chains. Every distinct CDR3 protein forms one entry, paired with its most common genes and DNA. The table for this sample lists roughly 1,200 distinct CDR3 sequences; about 26% of them were counted only once. Clones ranked in the top ten supply around 25% of the sample. The material sequenced was blood. These receptors came from a human donor with active COVID-19.

The V call is TRBV6-1, the J call TRBJ2-1; 9 positions match TRBD1. This CDR3 contains 16 residues. The junction had 15 bases not matched to a gene; V was cut back by 6 bases and J by 9 bases. CDR1 is MNHNS, CDR2 SASEGT, per germline. The CDR3 protein is CASSEEGQGGQGEQFF. DNA for the CDR3: TGTGCCAGCAGCGAGGAGGGACAGGGAGGGCAAGGTGAGCAGTTCTTC.

By share of the sample, this clonotype is medium-sized. V gene TRBV6-1 combines with J gene TRBJ2-3; D not resolved. Germline-derived CDR1 and CDR2 are MNHNS and SASEGT. The ends were cut back, 8 bases at V and 2 bases at J, with 14 bases in the middle. The CDR3 is 14 amino acids. CDR3 nucleotide sequence: TGTGCCAGCGTCCCGCGCGGCCTCACAGATACGCAGTATTTT. It yields the protein CASVPRGLTDTQYF.